The clone carrying this TCR beta chain occurred a few times. This specimen belongs to a study of T-cell memory formation after mild COVID-19. TCRdb re-called the 5' RACE reads through MiXCR, storing one row per CDR3 protein. Among fewer than 90,000 distinct CDR3 sequences, about 15% were seen once, and the ten largest hold about a third. J lost 3 bases, V lost 4 bases, and 0 bases had no gene match. CDR1 and CDR2 (germline): LNHDA, SQIVND (reference sequence). The CDR3 is 13 amino acids. This chain links TRBV19 with TRBJ2-1; 7 nucleotides line up with TRBD2. The sequencing input was PBMCs or a T cell subset sorted from them (not recorded which). The clonotype originates from an adult woman who had mild COVID-19 (a few samples of this study predate the infection). Cell type and time point are not known. CDR3 sequence (DNA): TGTGCCAGTAGTAGCGGGGGCTACAATGAGCAGTTCTTC. Translating gives CASSSGGYNEQFF.